The entry that follows covers one TCR beta chain sequence. The CDR3 loop spans 14 amino acids. The germline V gene has CDR1 ENHRY and CDR2 SYGVKD. Trimming left V 4 bases short and J 3 bases short, with 11 bases between. The data were taken from a study of shared clonotypes between healthy human individuals. Generated by immunoSEQ multiplex PCR, the TCRdb table keeps only in-frame clones and is missing some. The sample shows a few million clones, about nine tenths of them seen only once. The TCR comes from a man between 18 and 35 years old in good health. Some clones in this sample may be carry-over from other donors' samples. What was sequenced was naive CD4+ T cells from PBMCs. Documented subset: CD45RA+ positively selected. This rearrangement joins TRBV10-3 to TRBJ2-3; D is uncertain. DNA of the CDR3: TGTGCCATCAGTGGGAAGGCCAATACAGATACGCAGTATTTT. It is translated as CAISGKANTDTQYF.